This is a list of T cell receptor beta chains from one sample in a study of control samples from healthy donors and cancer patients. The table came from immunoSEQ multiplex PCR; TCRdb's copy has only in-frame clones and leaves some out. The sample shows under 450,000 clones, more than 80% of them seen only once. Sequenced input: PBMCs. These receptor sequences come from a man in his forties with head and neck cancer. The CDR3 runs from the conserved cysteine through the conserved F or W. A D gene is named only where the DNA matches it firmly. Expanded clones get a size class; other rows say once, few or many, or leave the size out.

CDR3 DNA: TGTGCCACCAGTGATTTAAGCGGCTACACCTTC; CDR3 protein: CATSDLSGYTF; clone size: NA; J gene: TRBJ1-2; V gene: TRBV24-1; D gene: NA
CDR3 DNA: TGTGCCAGCAGCCAAGGGACTGAAGCTTTCTTT; CDR3 protein: CASSQGTEAFF; clone size: NA; J gene: TRBJ1-1; V gene: TRBV14; D gene: NA
CDR3 DNA: TGTGCCAGCTCTGGAAACACCATATATTTT; CDR3 protein: CASSGNTIYF; clone size: NA; J gene: TRBJ1-3; V gene: TRBV6-5; D gene: NA
CDR3 DNA: TGTGCCAGCAGCTTAGGTTACTCCAATCAGCCCCAGCATTTT; CDR3 protein: CASSLGYSNQPQHF; clone size: NA; J gene: TRBJ1-5; V gene: TRBV7-2; D gene: NA
CDR3 DNA: TGTGCCTGGAGTGTACCCTGGGACACTGAAGCTTTCTTT; CDR3 protein: CAWSVPWDTEAFF; clone size: NA; J gene: TRBJ1-1; V gene: TRBV30; D gene: NA
CDR3 DNA: TGTGCCAGCAGCTTGGATGCCGGGGGGATGAACACTGAAGCTTTCTTT; CDR3 protein: CASSLDAGGMNTEAFF; clone size: NA; J gene: TRBJ1-1; V gene: TRBV5-4; D gene: NA
CDR3 DNA: TGTGCCAGCAGTTTAGGGGCAGGGTCTAATGAAAAACTGTTTTTT; CDR3 protein: CASSLGAGSNEKLFF; clone size: NA; J gene: TRBJ1-4; V gene: TRBV28; D gene: NA
CDR3 DNA: TGTGCCTGGACCCCCGGGCCAGGGGGGTCGGGAGAGCAGTACTTC; CDR3 protein: CAWTPGPGGSGEQYF; clone size: NA; J gene: TRBJ2-7; V gene: TRBV30; D gene: NA
CDR3 DNA: TGTGCCAGTAGTATCGATCGGGGCCCCTATGAGCAGTTCTTC; CDR3 protein: CASSIDRGPYEQFF; clone size: NA; J gene: TRBJ2-1; V gene: TRBV19; D gene: NA
CDR3 DNA: TGCGCCAGCAGCTTGGAGACTGTCACCTACGAGCAGTACTTC; CDR3 protein: CASSLETVTYEQYF; clone size: NA; J gene: TRBJ2-7; V gene: TRBV5-1; D gene: NA
CDR3 DNA: TGTGCCAGCAGTTACGAGGGGGGGAATTCACCCCTCCACTTT; CDR3 protein: CASSYEGGNSPLHF; clone size: NA; J gene: TRBJ1-6; V gene: TRBV6-5; D gene: NA
CDR3 DNA: TGCGCCAGCAGCTTGACTAGCGGGGGGGCCGCAGATACGCAGTATTTT; CDR3 protein: CASSLTSGGAADTQYF; clone size: NA; J gene: TRBJ2-3; V gene: TRBV5-1; D gene: TRBD2
CDR3 DNA: TGCGCCAGCAGCCCCCAGACAGGGGTGACTGAAGCTTTCTTT; CDR3 protein: CASSPQTGVTEAFF; clone size: NA; J gene: TRBJ1-1; V gene: TRBV5-1; D gene: TRBD1
CDR3 DNA: TGTGCCAGTAGTACCCAGGGCAATGAGCAGTTCTTC; CDR3 protein: CASSTQGNEQFF; clone size: NA; J gene: TRBJ2-1; V gene: TRBV19; D gene: NA
CDR3 DNA: TGTGCCAGTAGAGACACTGAAGCTTTCTTT; CDR3 protein: CASRDTEAFF; clone size: once; J gene: TRBJ1-1; V gene: TRBV19; D gene: NA
CDR3 DNA: TGCGCCAGCAGTGCAAGGGGGGCTGGATACTACAATGAGCAGTTCTTC; CDR3 protein: CASSARGAGYYNEQFF; clone size: NA; J gene: TRBJ2-1; V gene: TRBV10-1; D gene: NA
CDR3 DNA: TGTGCCAGCAGTGACTCGGGGGGTCATCAGCCCCAGCATTTT; CDR3 protein: CASSDSGGHQPQHF; clone size: NA; J gene: TRBJ1-5; V gene: TRBV6-5; D gene: NA
CDR3 DNA: TGTGCCAGCAGCGTTATAGACAGGCCCTCGGGTTCACCCCTCCACTTT; CDR3 protein: CASSVIDRPSGSPLHF; clone size: NA; J gene: TRBJ1-6; V gene: TRBV9; D gene: NA
CDR3 DNA: TGTGCCAGCAGTGAAGAGCTGACAGGGATCGAGCAGTACTTC; CDR3 protein: CASSEELTGIEQYF; clone size: NA; J gene: TRBJ2-7; V gene: TRBV6-1; D gene: TRBD1
CDR3 DNA: TGTGCCAGCAGACAACAGGGGGGGTCTTTAGATACGCAGTATTTT; CDR3 protein: CASRQQGGSLDTQYF; clone size: NA; J gene: TRBJ2-3; V gene: TRBV11-1; D gene: NA
CDR3 DNA: TGTGCCAGCATCAGGGGTGGAGGGAACAATCAGCCCCAGCATTTT; CDR3 protein: CASIRGGGNNQPQHF; clone size: NA; J gene: TRBJ1-5; V gene: TRBV28; D gene: NA
CDR3 DNA: TGTGCCAGCAGTGAAATGGTCGGGAATCAGCCCCAGCATTTT; CDR3 protein: CASSEMVGNQPQHF; clone size: NA; J gene: TRBJ1-5; V gene: TRBV2; D gene: NA
CDR3 DNA: TGTGCTAGTGGTTTGGTAACTAGCGGGGGGGCCTGGATGGAGACCCAGTACTTC; CDR3 protein: CASGLVTSGGAWMETQYF; clone size: once; J gene: TRBJ2-5; V gene: TRBV12-5; D gene: TRBD2
CDR3 DNA: TGTGCCAGCAGCTTAAGCCTACAGGGAGCCGGGCCCCAGCATTTT; CDR3 protein: CASSLSLQGAGPQHF; clone size: once; J gene: TRBJ1-5; V gene: TRBV11-2; D gene: NA
CDR3 DNA: TGTGCCAGCAGTTTAGGGCAGGGGAACAATCAGCCCCAGCATTTT; CDR3 protein: CASSLGQGNNQPQHF; clone size: NA; J gene: TRBJ1-5; V gene: TRBV28; D gene: NA
CDR3 DNA: TGTGCCAGCAGCTTAGGCAGAACGGTAAACGAGCAGTACTTC; CDR3 protein: CASSLGRTVNEQYF; clone size: NA; J gene: TRBJ2-7; V gene: TRBV7-2; D gene: NA
CDR3 DNA: TGTGCCAGCAGCTTAGCGCTAGGGAGTGCCTACAATGAGCAGTTCTTC; CDR3 protein: CASSLALGSAYNEQFF; clone size: NA; J gene: TRBJ2-1; V gene: TRBV7-9; D gene: NA
CDR3 DNA: TGCAGCGCGTACGGACAGGGGGTCACTGAAGCTTTCTTT; CDR3 protein: CSAYGQGVTEAFF; clone size: NA; J gene: TRBJ1-1; V gene: TRBV29-1; D gene: TRBD1
CDR3 DNA: TGTGCCAGCAGTGATGTTCGACGGGGGAGGTTCTTC; CDR3 protein: CASSDVRRGRFF; clone size: once; J gene: TRBJ2-1; V gene: TRBV2; D gene: NA
CDR3 DNA: TGTGCCAGCAGCTTAAACAGGGGGAACACCGGGGAGCTGTTTTTT; CDR3 protein: CASSLNRGNTGELFF; clone size: NA; J gene: TRBJ2-2; V gene: TRBV7-3; D gene: TRBD1
CDR3 DNA: TGTGCCAGCAGTTACAGACTTACTAGGGGGGAAAAACTGTTTTTT; CDR3 protein: CASSYRLTRGEKLFF; clone size: NA; J gene: TRBJ1-4; V gene: TRBV6-5; D gene: NA
CDR3 DNA: TGCAGCGCCTCACAGGGGACGAACACTGAAGCTTTCTTT; CDR3 protein: CSASQGTNTEAFF; clone size: NA; J gene: TRBJ1-1; V gene: TRBV29-1; D gene: TRBD1
CDR3 DNA: TGTGCCAGCAGCCTTAGTATGGGACTTTCTAACTATGGCTACACCTTC; CDR3 protein: CASSLSMGLSNYGYTF; clone size: NA; J gene: TRBJ1-2; V gene: TRBV7-2; D gene: NA
CDR3 DNA: TGTGCCAGCAGCTTACTGGGACAAATCCCCTACGAGCAGTACTTC; CDR3 protein: CASSLLGQIPYEQYF; clone size: NA; J gene: TRBJ2-7; V gene: TRBV7-2; D gene: NA
CDR3 DNA: TGCAGTGCTAGTGACGCAGGCGACGAGCAGTACTTC; CDR3 protein: CSASDAGDEQYF; clone size: NA; J gene: TRBJ2-7; V gene: TRBV20-1; D gene: NA
CDR3 DNA: TGTGCCAGCAGCCAAACCAGCGGCTACACCTTC; CDR3 protein: CASSQTSGYTF; clone size: once; J gene: TRBJ1-2; V gene: TRBV3-1/TRBV3-2; D gene: NA
CDR3 DNA: TGTGCCAGCAGTTTCGTCCACAGGGGAAACACTGAAGCTTTCTTT; CDR3 protein: CASSFVHRGNTEAFF; clone size: NA; J gene: TRBJ1-1; V gene: TRBV28; D gene: TRBD1
CDR3 DNA: TGTGCCAGCAGCTTACGACTGGACAGGTCTGGCTACGAGCAGTACTTC; CDR3 protein: CASSLRLDRSGYEQYF; clone size: NA; J gene: TRBJ2-7; V gene: TRBV13; D gene: TRBD1
CDR3 DNA: TGTGCCAGCAGCTTGGCCGGGGCTCAAAACATTCAGTACTTC; CDR3 protein: CASSLAGAQNIQYF; clone size: NA; J gene: TRBJ2-4; V gene: TRBV5-4; D gene: NA
CDR3 DNA: TGTGCCAGCAGCCGTACAGCGGGTGCCCCCTACAATGAGCAGTTCTTC; CDR3 protein: CASSRTAGAPYNEQFF; clone size: NA; J gene: TRBJ2-1; V gene: TRBV7-9; D gene: NA
CDR3 DNA: TGTGCCAGCAGTGAGGGGGGGGCGGCGGGCACCTTC; CDR3 protein: CASSEGGAAGTF; clone size: NA; J gene: TRBJ1-2; V gene: TRBV6-1; D gene: NA
CDR3 DNA: TGTGCCAGCAGCCCGCCGGGACTAGCGGGAGGAGGTTGGTACAATGAGCAGTTCTTC; CDR3 protein: CASSPPGLAGGGWYNEQFF; clone size: NA; J gene: TRBJ2-1; V gene: TRBV11-2; D gene: TRBD2
CDR3 DNA: TGCGCCAGCAGCCAGACCGCCGGTGCAGAAAAACTGTTTTTT; CDR3 protein: CASSQTAGAEKLFF; clone size: NA; J gene: TRBJ1-4; V gene: TRBV4-1; D gene: NA
CDR3 DNA: TGTGCCACCAGCCTCGGGACAGTGCTTGGGGCCCAGCATTTT; CDR3 protein: CATSLGTVLGAQHF; clone size: few; J gene: TRBJ1-5; V gene: TRBV15; D gene: TRBD1
CDR3 DNA: TGTGCCAGCAGTTTGTACGAGGACAGGGATTCGCCCATATATTTT; CDR3 protein: CASSLYEDRDSPIYF; clone size: NA; J gene: TRBJ1-3; V gene: TRBV27; D gene: TRBD1
CDR3 DNA: TGTGCCAGCAGCCCCTGGGACCCCCGGGGGGTAACCTTC; CDR3 protein: CASSPWDPRGVTF; clone size: NA; J gene: TRBJ1-2; V gene: TRBV3-1/TRBV3-2; D gene: NA
CDR3 DNA: TGTGCCAGTAGTAGGGGCAACACTGAAGCTTTCTTT; CDR3 protein: CASSRGNTEAFF; clone size: NA; J gene: TRBJ1-1; V gene: TRBV19; D gene: NA
CDR3 DNA: TGTGCCAGCAGAAACACACAGGGAGGTGAAAAACTGTTTTTT; CDR3 protein: CASRNTQGGEKLFF; clone size: once; J gene: TRBJ1-4; V gene: TRBV6-5; D gene: NA
CDR3 DNA: TGTGCCAGCAGCTTTAGTCTGCCACGGAACACTGAAGCTTTCTTT; CDR3 protein: CASSFSLPRNTEAFF; clone size: NA; J gene: TRBJ1-1; V gene: TRBV5-6; D gene: NA
CDR3 DNA: TGTGCCATCCGAGGACGTTATGGCTACACCTTC; CDR3 protein: CAIRGRYGYTF; clone size: NA; J gene: TRBJ1-2; V gene: TRBV10-3; D gene: NA
CDR3 DNA: TGTGCCAGCAGTGAGAGGTCGGGACAGGGGAAAACCTTC; CDR3 protein: CASSERSGQGKTF; clone size: NA; J gene: TRBJ1-2; V gene: TRBV3-1/TRBV3-2; D gene: TRBD1
CDR3 DNA: TGTGCCAGCAGCCAAACAGGGGACGGAAACACCATATATTTT; CDR3 protein: CASSQTGDGNTIYF; clone size: once; J gene: TRBJ1-3; V gene: TRBV7-8; D gene: TRBD1
CDR3 DNA: TGTGCCTGGAGTCTCGGGACTAGCGGGACCTACGAGCAGTACTTC; CDR3 protein: CAWSLGTSGTYEQYF; clone size: few; J gene: TRBJ2-7; V gene: TRBV30; D gene: TRBD2
CDR3 DNA: TGTGCCAGCAGCCACCCCCAGGAAAGTTATGGCTACACCTTC; CDR3 protein: CASSHPQESYGYTF; clone size: NA; J gene: TRBJ1-2; V gene: TRBV6-5; D gene: NA
CDR3 DNA: TGTGCCAGCCGTTTCGACAGGGGCACTAATGAAAAACTGTTTTTT; CDR3 protein: CASRFDRGTNEKLFF; clone size: once; J gene: TRBJ1-4; V gene: TRBV28; D gene: TRBD1
CDR3 DNA: TGTGCCTGGAGTTTGGGCGGCCCTGGGGGCAATCAGCCCCAGCATTTT; CDR3 protein: CAWSLGGPGGNQPQHF; clone size: NA; J gene: TRBJ1-5; V gene: TRBV30; D gene: NA
CDR3 DNA: TGTGCCAGCAGCCTCATTATAACGCCGGGACAGGGGGTAACTTCACCCCTCCACTTT; CDR3 protein: CASSLIITPGQGVTSPLHF; clone size: NA; J gene: TRBJ1-6; V gene: TRBV5-5; D gene: TRBD1